The 30 T cell receptor beta chains given below trace back to one sample, sequenced in a study of spatial heterogeneity in lung cancer. Via MiXCR, TCRdb re-called the 5' RACE reads, giving one row per CDR3 protein. The sample contains under 150,000 distinct CDR3 sequences, 11% of which appear only once. Specified time point: blood at routine non-recurrence follow-up after resection. The sequenced sample was PBMCs, obtained at follow-up. Source of these receptors: a female donor with early-stage non-small cell lung cancer.

The V call is TRBV9, the J call TRBJ2-1, with TRBD2 matching 7 bases. The germline V gene has CDR1 SGDLS and CDR2 YYNGEE. This CDR3 is built from 13 residues. J was trimmed by 8 bases and V by 4 bases; bases with no gene match: 6. CDR3 loop: CASSPGLVYEQFF. The CDR3 bases are TGTGCCAGCAGCCCCGGACTAGTCTATGAGCAGTTCTTC.

This clonotype came up a few times. V and J are TRBV5-1 and TRBJ1-1; no reliable D call. Germline V gene sequence: CDR1 SGHRS, CDR2 YFSETQ. The CDR3 consists of 13 residues. V was pared by 4 bases and J by 0 bases, with 7 bases between. The CDR3 DNA reads as TGCGCCAGCAGCCACTGGGTGAACACTGAAGCTTTCTTT. Amino acid sequence: CASSHWVNTEAFF.

This clonotype showed up just a few times. The V call is TRBV28, the J call TRBJ1-6, with TRBD1 matching over 8 bases. Germline V gene lookup returns CDR1 MDHEN and CDR2 SYDVKM. Germline trimming cut 5 bases from V and 1 base from J; bases unmatched to any gene: 7. This CDR3 contains 17 residues. The CDR3 is CASSPGQGWSYNSPLHF. As DNA, the CDR3 is TGTGCCAGCAGTCCCGGACAGGGTTGGTCCTATAATTCACCCCTCCACTTT.

This clonotype was counted only a few times. The chain uses TRBV29-1 and TRBJ1-2, with a weak D call TRBD1 (5 bases). V was clipped by 6 bases and J by 4 bases, with 9 bases between them. This CDR3 is built from 11 residues. Germline values: CDR1 SQVTM, CDR2 ANQGSEA. The CDR3 sequence is CSVGTGYGYTF. CDR3 bases: TGCAGCGTAGGGACGGGCTATGGCTACACCTTC.

This clonotype was counted between two and nine times. The rearrangement uses TRBV27 and TRBJ2-4; TRBD2 agrees at 8 bases. V lost 5 bases and J lost 0; bases outside the gene matches: 9. Germline V gene data show CDR1 as MNHEY and CDR2 as SMNVEV (reference sequence). This CDR3 spans 17 amino acids. The chain's CDR3 is CASSPSRGGTAKNIQYF. CDR3 coding DNA: TGTGCCAGCAGTCCATCTCGGGGGGGGACAGCCAAAAACATTCAGTACTTC.

This clonotype was counted ten times or more. This chain connects TRBV7-2 to TRBJ2-1, with 9 bases fitting TRBD2. CDR3 length: 18 residues. Germline CDR1 reads SGHTA; CDR2 reads FQGNSA. J was trimmed by 7 bases and V by 1 base; bases with no gene match: 14. The CDR3 loop reads CASSLVYRRREGRNEQFF. The CDR3 DNA follows: TGTGCCAGCAGCTTAGTGTATCGACGGCGGGAGGGCCGTAATGAGCAGTTCTTC. The variable domain in full, completed from reference TRBV7-2 and TRBJ2-1, reads GAGVSQSPSNKVTEKGKDVELRCDPISGHTALYWYRQSLGQGLEFLIYFQGNSAPDKSGLPSDRFSAERTGGSVSTLTIQRTQQEDSAVYLCASSLVYRRREGRNEQFFGPGTRLTVL.

The CDR3 DNA is TGTGCCAGCAGCCCTAGGACAGCTCGAGGTACGCAGTATTTT. Translation gives CASSPRTARGTQYF. J is TRBJ2-3 and V is TRBV9, with D perhaps matching TRBD1 (6 bases). The CDR3 has 14 residues. The V gene's germline CDR1 is SGDLS and CDR2 YYNGEE. The V and J ends lost 4 bases and 8 bases respectively, with 17 bases between them.

The V call is TRBV12-3 or TRBV12-4, the J call TRBJ2-7; 9 nucleotides agree with TRBD1. With 5 bases clipped from V and 6 bases from J, the junction kept 11 bases outside the gene matches. The CDR3 totals 15 residues. CDR3 coding DNA: TGTGCCAGCAGTACCTCCGGGACAGGGATTGGCGAGCAGTACTTC. Encoded protein: CASSTSGTGIGEQYF.

This clonotype was picked up many times. This chain links TRBV11-3 with TRBJ2-1; D unresolved. The length of the CDR3 is 15 residues. Per germline, CDR1 SGHNT and CDR2 YENEEA. Trimming cost V 1 base and J 7 bases, with 14 bases left between them. The DNA of the CDR3 is TGTGCCAGCAGCTTAGTGAGCGTCTCTTGGAATGAGCAGTTCTTC. Residues: CASSLVSVSWNEQFF.

This clonotype appeared a few times. V gene TRBV10-3 combines with J gene TRBJ2-7; D not resolved. Germline V gives CDR1 ENHRY, CDR2 SYGVKD. This CDR3 comprises 13 residues. Trimming removed 4 bases at V and 5 bases at J, with 12 bases between. CDR3 bases: TGTGCCATCAGTGCTGGCTTATCCGACGAGCAGTACTTC. This encodes CAISAGLSDEQYF.

This clonotype was seen more than once but under ten times. The chain joins TRBV6-1 to TRBJ1-1, with D possibly matching TRBD1 (6 bases). The CDR3 is 15 residues long. V was cut by 7 bases and J by 1 base, with 16 bases left in between. From germline, CDR1 is MNHNS and CDR2 SASEGT. The CDR3 spells CASTRGAGENTEAFF. DNA of the CDR3: TGTGCCAGCACCCGGGGGGCCGGGGAGAACACTGAAGCTTTCTTT.

This clonotype was counted between two and nine times. The chain recombines TRBV7-9 with TRBJ2-2; D might be TRBD1 or TRBD2, each matching 6 bases. The CDR3 spans 17 residues. The germline V gene encodes CDR1 SEHNR and CDR2 FQNEAQ (reference sequence). V was cut by 5 bases and J by 4 bases, with 20 bases left in between. The CDR3 region is CASSRSVGGASTGELFF. Here the CDR3 DNA reads TGTGCCAGCAGCCGTTCAGTGGGGGGCGCATCCACCGGGGAGCTGTTTTTT.

This clonotype was seen more than once but under ten times. The CDR3 DNA reads TGTGCCAGCAGTTTAGGAGGATCGGGAAATGAGCAGTTCTTC. Residues: CASSLGGSGNEQFF. The V call is TRBV28, the J call TRBJ2-1; D is perhaps TRBD2 (5 bases). Germline assignment: CDR1 MDHEN and CDR2 SYDVKM. V lost 2 bases and J lost 7, with 12 bases in between. The CDR3 totals 14 residues.

The chain employs TRBV30 and TRBJ1-5, with 8 nucleotides matching TRBD1. This CDR3 contains 16 residues. V gave up 3 bases and J gave up 2 bases; unmatched junction bases: 9. Germline-derived CDR1 and CDR2 are GTSNPN and SVGIG (reference sequence). As DNA, the CDR3 is TGTGCCTGGAGGGCAACAGGGGGGGGCGGCAATCAGCCCCAGCATTTT. Its translation is CAWRATGGGGNQPQHF.

This chain links TRBV28 with TRBJ2-3; 10 nucleotides match TRBD1. J lost 0 bases, V lost 5 bases, and 8 bases had no gene match. The germline V gene has CDR1 MDHEN and CDR2 SYDVKM. CDR3 length equals 17 residues. Here the CDR3 DNA reads TGTGCCAGCAGTATATCTGCGGGACAGGGGAGCACAGATACGCAGTATTTT. Translating it yields CASSISAGQGSTDTQYF.

This clonotype was recorded a few times. The chain has TRBV20-1 and TRBJ2-7, with 7 positions matching TRBD1. The CDR3 totals 15 residues. Germline V gene data show CDR1 as DFQATT and CDR2 as SNEGSKA (reference sequence). Trimming took 1 base from V and 0 from J; bases not matched to a gene: 6. The CDR3 sequence: CSARGPGQTSYEQYF. CDR3 DNA sequence: TGCAGTGCTAGAGGTCCGGGACAGACCTCCTACGAGCAGTACTTC.

In its sample, this clonotype was seen a few times. CDR3 residues: CATSRDLRVSGNTIYF. For the CDR3, the DNA is TGTGCCACCAGCAGAGATCTAAGGGTTTCTGGAAACACCATATATTTT. This rearrangement joins TRBV15 to TRBJ1-3, with D hard to call. With 0 bases removed from V and 1 base from J, the gap between germline ends came to 10 bases. Germline V lookup: CDR1 LNHNV, CDR2 YYDKDF (reference sequence). The CDR3 consists of 16 residues.

This chain uses TRBV18 with TRBJ2-1; unclear D gene. Germline values: CDR1 KGHSH, CDR2 LQKENI. The CDR3 contains 15 residues. Trimming stripped 3 bases from V and 4 bases from J, with 13 bases between. The CDR3 sequence is CASSPGDKGYNEQFF. CDR3 coding DNA: TGTGCCAGCTCACCTGGCGACAAAGGGTACAATGAGCAGTTCTTC.

This clonotype has a handful of counts. This chain joins TRBV4-2 and TRBJ2-4, with D uncertain. Trimming removed 0 bases at V and 5 bases at J, with 14 bases between. The length of the CDR3 is 16 residues. The germline gives CDR1 LGHNA, CDR2 YNFKEQ. The CDR3 sequence is CASSQDSYGLENIQYF. CDR3 DNA sequence: TGTGCCAGCAGCCAAGATAGTTACGGCCTTGAAAACATTCAGTACTTC.

In its sample, this clonotype was seen a few times. V usage is TRBV7-8 and J usage is TRBJ2-2, with 8 bases aligning to TRBD1. Germline trimming cut 5 bases from V and 1 base from J; bases unmatched to any gene: 3. Per germline, CDR1 SGHVS and CDR2 FQNEAQ. This CDR3 region has 15 residues. This CDR3 is CASSRGQGNTGELFF. In DNA form, the CDR3 reads TGTGCCAGCAGCCGCGGACAGGGGAACACCGGGGAGCTGTTTTTT.

Ten or more counts support this clonotype. The chain couples TRBV7-3 to TRBJ2-3, with D perhaps matching TRBD1 (5 bases). The V and J ends lost 5 bases and 4 bases respectively, with 19 bases between them. The CDR3 is 16 amino acids. Germline-derived CDR1 and CDR2 are SGHTA and FQGTGA. The CDR3 protein is CASSHTMNPGSDTQYF. CDR3 DNA: TGTGCCAGCAGCCACACAATGAACCCAGGGTCAGATACGCAGTATTTT. Using reference TRBV7-3 and TRBJ2-3 for the parts outside the CDR3, the full variable domain is GAGVSQTPSNKVTEKGKYVELRCDPISGHTALYWYRQSLGQGPEFLIYFQGTGAADDSGLPNDRFFAVRPEGSVSTLKIQRTERGDSAVYLCASSHTMNPGSDTQYFGPGTRLTVL.

This sequence joins TRBV9 and TRBJ2-1; 7 nucleotides match TRBD2. The CDR3 extends over 17 amino acids. The V and J ends lost 0 bases and 2 bases, in that order; junction bases with no gene match: 8. Per the germline V gene, CDR1 is SGDLS and CDR2 is YYNGEE. CDR3 sequence reads: CASSVDVGGLPYNEQFF. The CDR3 DNA reads as TGTGCCAGCAGCGTAGATGTGGGAGGGTTGCCCTACAATGAGCAGTTCTTC.

This clonotype showed up just a few times. This chain links TRBV19 with TRBJ1-2; possibly TRBD1 for D (5 bases). Between the trimmed V and J ends, which lost 8 bases and 5 bases, there was a span of 18 bases. Germline V CDR1 and CDR2: LNHDA, SQIVND (reference sequence). CDR3 length equals 14 residues. The CDR3 DNA sequence: TGTGCCAGTCTCACCCGGCAGGGCCCGTATGGCTACACCTTC. Translated: CASLTRQGPYGYTF.

The chain combines TRBV18 with TRBJ1-5; D is undetermined. V was pared by 3 bases and J by 2 bases, with 11 bases between. This CDR3 spans 15 amino acids. In germline, CDR1 is KGHSH, CDR2 LQKENI. The chain's CDR3 is CASSPPGIGNQPQHF. The CDR3 nucleotides are TGTGCCAGCTCACCCCCAGGAATAGGCAATCAGCCCCAGCATTTT.

Many counts were recorded for this clonotype. The gene calls are TRBV5-1 and TRBJ1-5; the match to TRBD1 covers 9 bases. Losses at the gene ends were 4 bases for V and 5 bases for J; bases not matched to a gene: 4. The CDR3 length is 14 residues. Looked up from germline, CDR1 is SGHRS and CDR2 is YFSETQ. The CDR3 sequence: CASSTGDRDQPQHF. The CDR3 DNA reads TGCGCCAGCAGCACCGGGGACAGGGATCAGCCCCAGCATTTT.

The chain uses TRBV4-2 and TRBJ2-5; perhaps TRBD2 as D (5 bases). Germline lookup yields CDR1 LGHNA and CDR2 YNFKEQ. This CDR3 is built from 15 residues. Trimming took off 5 bases at V and 0 bases at J, with 13 bases between the two ends. CDR3: CASSRAEQYQETQYF. The DNA of the CDR3 is TGTGCCAGCAGCAGAGCGGAGCAGTACCAAGAGACCCAGTACTTC.

This clonotype was observed a few times. The V gene is TRBV7-2, the J gene TRBJ1-5, with D perhaps matching TRBD1 (6 bases). This CDR3 spans 15 amino acids. Trimming left V 1 base short and J 2 bases short, with 9 bases between. Per the germline V gene, CDR1 is SGHTA and CDR2 is FQGNSA. CDR3 amino acids: CASSLGAGGNQPQHF. The DNA for the CDR3 is TGTGCCAGCAGCTTAGGCGCAGGGGGCAATCAGCCCCAGCATTTT.

The CDR3 nucleotides read TGTGCCAGTAGTATAACCGGCTCCGGTCGCGTTGAAAAACTGTTTTTT. This encodes CASSITGSGRVEKLFF. This sequence joins TRBV19 and TRBJ1-4, with D uncertain. CDR1 is LNHDA, CDR2 SQIVND, per germline (reference sequence). The CDR3 runs 16 residues. V gave up 2 bases and J gave up 7 bases, with 17 bases separating them.

Many counts were recorded for this clonotype. The J gene is TRBJ2-5, the V gene TRBV28; D gene ambiguous. The CDR3 totals 13 residues. In germline, CDR1 is MDHEN, CDR2 SYDVKM. Trimming removed 3 bases at V and 4 bases at J, with 9 bases between. The CDR3 sequence: CASSFGGRETQYF. In DNA form, the CDR3 reads TGTGCCAGCAGTTTCGGCGGCAGAGAGACCCAGTACTTC.

V usage is TRBV3-1 and J usage is TRBJ2-7; unclear D gene. Germline V CDR1 and CDR2: LGHDT, YNNKEL (reference sequence). The CDR3 is made up of 14 amino acids. Trimming pared 0 bases from V and 3 bases from J, leaving 9 bases between. CDR3 in amino acids: CASSQEEQVYEQYV. In DNA, the CDR3 is TGTGCCAGCAGCCAAGAGGAGCAGGTCTACGAGCAGTACGTC.